This record concerns one T cell receptor beta chain sequence. The age range of participants was about 18 to 100 years, with residence in fewer than 25 US areas. The sample is drawn from a study of blood T cell repertoires in COVID-19. Study details: Sites in the United States, Italy and Spain provided acute and convalescent COVID-19 samples. The cDNA or gDNA used as material had been derived from T cells, B-cell-depleted T cells, or PBMCs.

Authors' analysis steps: By means of reference gene primer amplification, nucleated cell counts were estimated. Data came from immunoSEQ multiplex PCR; TCRdb stores just in-frame clones and leaves some out. V, J and clone size derive from that table, while D and trimming were established from the DNA sequence. This table has 300,000 to 500,000 clones, nearly 90% appearing once. Sequencing was performed on PBMCs or T cells enriched from blood (not recorded which). The sequence derives from a woman aged 40 to 50 with acute COVID-19.

The CDR3 here is CAAIGQGAYEQYF. The CDR3 DNA is TGTGCCGCCATTGGACAGGGGGCGTACGAGCAGTACTTC. V is TRBV21-1 and J is TRBJ2-7; no DNA check was done on the table's D call, TRBD1. TRBV21-1 is a known pseudogene. The CDR3 is 13 amino acids.